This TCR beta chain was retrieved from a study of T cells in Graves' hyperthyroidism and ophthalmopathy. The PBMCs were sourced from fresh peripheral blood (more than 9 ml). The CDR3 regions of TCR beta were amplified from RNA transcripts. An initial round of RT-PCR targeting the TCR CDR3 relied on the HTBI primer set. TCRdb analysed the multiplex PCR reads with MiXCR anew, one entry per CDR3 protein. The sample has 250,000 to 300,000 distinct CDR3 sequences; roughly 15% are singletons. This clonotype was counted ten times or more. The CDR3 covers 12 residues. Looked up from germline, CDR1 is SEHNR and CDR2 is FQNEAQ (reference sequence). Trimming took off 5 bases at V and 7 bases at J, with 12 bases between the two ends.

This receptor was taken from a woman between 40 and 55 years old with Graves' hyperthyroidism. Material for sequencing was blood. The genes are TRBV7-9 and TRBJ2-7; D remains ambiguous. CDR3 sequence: CASSPGFGEQYF. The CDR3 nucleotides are TGTGCCAGCAGCCCCGGGTTTGGGGAGCAGTACTTC.